This TCR beta chain was observed in a study of blood T cell repertoires in COVID-19 (dated by TCRdb to 2020 to 2021). Notes on the research overall: Samples from collaborators originated in the United States, Italy and Spain and spanned both the acute and convalescent phases of COVID-19. The material from the prospective study consisted of cDNA or gDNA derived from T cells, B-cell-depleted T cells, or PBMCs. Subjects who had been exposed to COVID-19, were actively infected with it, or had recovered from it provided the deeply sampled blood TCRbeta repertoires that made up the dataset. The repertoires were made available in a free public database intended to serve as a resource for research on the immune response to SARS-CoV-2. The samples were drawn from the first 160 participants of the ongoing ImmuneRACE study and from some 1,300 subjects provided by 6 global collaborators. Nearly every sample came with metadata listing a de-identified subject ID, COVID-19 status, age in years and sex. HLA class I and class II types, where available, came from metadata supplied by the sample provider rather than from assay-based typing.

The immunoSEQ Assay, a bias-controlled multiplex PCR, was used to amplify TCRbeta CDR3 regions from genomic DNA. In the paper's pipeline: Nucleated cell counts per sample were estimated from amplification of reference gene primers within the assay. Sequence reads were collapsed and filtered to measure the absolute abundance of every unique TCRbeta CDR3 rearrangement. For each sample, productive Simpson clonality was calculated as the square root of Simpson's diversity index over productive rearrangements. In its TCRdb copy, this immuneACCESS table keeps in-frame sequences only and misses some clones. Where compared with another copy, unresolved V genes explain less than half of these, and the others have no known cause. V, J and clone size were drawn from that table, and D and trimming were deduced from the DNA. Across this sample there are just over 30,000 clones, with roughly 90% seen only once. The ten top clones hold around 0.53% of the sample.

The germline V gene specifies SGHDT as CDR1 and YYEEEE as CDR2. After removal of 0 bases from V and 7 bases from J, the junction retains 6 bases not matched to a gene. The CDR3 starts with the cysteine, ends with the phenylalanine, and has 15 residues. The retained sequence is limited to the CDR3, 45 bases, with the frame set at the first base. Points the paper makes about the study in general: The amount of clinical and demographic metadata varied by source and participant and was provided uncurated.

Each collaborating institution followed its own protocols to collect whole blood in K2EDTA tubes. For TCRbeta analysis, collaborators shipped samples as frozen whole blood, isolated PBMCs, or DNA extracted from either of those sample types. Remarks on this clone: Its specific antigen is unknown. Base qualities were left out, and no much larger clone turns up one base away.

The sequence derives from a woman aged 35 to 49 with active or convalescent COVID-19. The specimen sequenced was peripheral blood. The chain was built from TRBV5-6 and TRBJ1-5; 8 bases in the junction line up with TRBD1. The bases are TGTGCCAGCAGCTTGGGGCAGGGGGCTTGGCAGCCCCAGCATTTT. It encodes CASSLGQGAWQPQHF.